The rows below give T cell receptor beta chains drawn from one sample of a study of T cells in Graves' hyperthyroidism and ophthalmopathy. Each CDR3 protein gets one entry after TCRdb re-called the multiplex PCR reads with MiXCR. The sample records 350,000 to 500,000 distinct CDR3 sequences, approximately 15% being singletons. Sequenced: blood. The receptors come from a woman under 30 with Graves' hyperthyroidism. CDR3s include the opening cysteine and the closing phenylalanine or tryptophan. The size of a clone is reported for some rows only, either as once, few or many, or as a class for expanded clones.

>TRBV20-1|many
CSAGLAGLSTDTQYF
>TRBV30|few
CAWRGLADTGELFF
>TRBV27|many
CASSLRALSYEQYF
>TRBV28|many
CASSVVGTGPYTEAFF
>TRBV6-1|-
CASTPDRWNEKLFF
>TRBV30|many
CAWSQNEQFF
>TRBV7-8|many
CASSLGLTRLAPHDEQFF
>TRBV12-3/TRBV12-4|many
CASSAGTSVWYEQFF
>TRBV10-3|many
CAIGTETNTEAFF
>TRBV7-2|many
CASSFQGRSSMNTQYF
>TRBV7-9|-
CASSSAEGEKLFF
>TRBV6-1|few
CASLTSGRVKDTQYF
>TRBV28|-
CASTHYVVVGYTF
>TRBV7-9|-
CAGSLAHTYEQYF
>TRBV12-3/TRBV12-4|-
CASSSRAGGETQYF
>TRBV6-1|many
CASRPTFGLAVSTDTQYF
>TRBV11-1|many
CASSLHGIGAYEQYF
>TRBV7-9|-
CASSFARGGPEQYF
>TRBV28|many
CASSLSRGRTEAFF
>TRBV7-9|-
CASSSLSRMTPTDTGELFF
>TRBV3-1|-
CASRQQGGTNQPQHF
>TRBV20-1|many
CSAQASGSKYEQYF
>TRBV28|many
CASSTSGTQNTEAFF
>TRBV11-2|many
CASRTSGRYSYNEQFF
>TRBV6-2/TRBV6-3|many
CASSYSRGDSGGSYNEQFF
>TRBV3-1|many
CASSQAKWGQGQTNSPLHF
>TRBV10-3|many
CAISENGYTF
>TRBV6-1|-
CASSEVQGTDTQYF
>TRBV19|-
CASRAQGQHNEQFF
>TRBV20-1|many
CSARRGPNSPLHF
>TRBV15|few
CATSSGQAPPKETQYF
>TRBV20-1|-
CSAREGTYQETQYF
>TRBV27|many
CASSPSLTGTVNTEAFF
>TRBV12-5|-
CASGLSASSLYEQYF
>TRBV2|many
CASSESAVQETQYF
>TRBV12-3/TRBV12-4|many
CASHVGWISNQPQHF
>TRBV12-5|many
CASGLPLRGTDTQYF
>TRBV28|many
CASSLTSGTGETQYF
>TRBV7-9|many
CASSPGTGMQEQFF
>TRBV19|few
CASSITQGLRTPQHF
>TRBV3-1|few
CASSLLLGQGSTGELFF
>TRBV7-9|many
CASRVGGGVVDEQYF
>TRBV3-1|-
CASSQRTSGRNNEQFF
>TRBV5-1|-
CASSGWASGSYNEQFF
>TRBV28|-
CASSFPGLEAFF
>TRBV5-8|-
CASSFEGRLNEQFF
>TRBV5-4|few
CASSSPSRGTYGYTF
>TRBV4-2|few
CASSRGGETDTQYF